This TCR beta chain came from a study of chronic HIV infection and antiretroviral therapy. The germline CDR1 and CDR2 sequences are SEHNR and FQNEAQ (reference sequence). The CDR3 is made up of 16 amino acids. V was pared by 5 bases and J by 7 bases, with 8 bases of the junction left unmatched. TCRdb re-derived calls from the 5' RACE reads in MiXCR, one entry per CDR3 protein. The table includes about 31,000 distinct CDR3 sequences, roughly 9.1% detected once. This sequence was found in an adult who had HIV and had not received antiretroviral therapy, or was an uninfected healthy control (not recorded which). Sequencing was performed on peripheral blood. This chain links TRBV7-9 with TRBJ1-6; TRBD1 agrees at 10 bases. In DNA, the CDR3 is TGTGCCAGCAGCCGCGGGGACAGGGGCGGCAATTCACCCCTCCACTTT. Translated, it gives CASSRGDRGGNSPLHF.